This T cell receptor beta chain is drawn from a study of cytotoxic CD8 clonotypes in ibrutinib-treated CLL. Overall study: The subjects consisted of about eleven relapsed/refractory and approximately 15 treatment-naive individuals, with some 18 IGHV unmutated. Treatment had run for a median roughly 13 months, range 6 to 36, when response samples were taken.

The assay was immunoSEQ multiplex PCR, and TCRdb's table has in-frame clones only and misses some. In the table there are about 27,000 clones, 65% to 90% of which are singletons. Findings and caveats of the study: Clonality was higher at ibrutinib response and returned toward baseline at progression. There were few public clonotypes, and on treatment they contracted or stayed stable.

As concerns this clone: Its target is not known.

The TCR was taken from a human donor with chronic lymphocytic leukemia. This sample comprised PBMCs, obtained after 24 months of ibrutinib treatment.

CDR3 amino acids: CASTRTGGRAGELFF. The CDR3 nucleotides read TGCGCCAGCACCCGGACCGGGGGACGGGCCGGGGAGCTGTTTTTT. The rearrangement uses TRBV5-1 and TRBJ2-2; perhaps TRBD2 as D (6 bases). The CDR3 extends over 15 amino acids. V was shortened by 6 bases and J by 6 bases, with 18 bases between the two germline ends. CDR1 and CDR2 (germline): SGHRS, YFSETQ. Supplemented by reference TRBV5-1 and TRBJ2-2, the full variable domain reads KAGVTQTPRYLIKTRGQQVTLSCSPISGHRSVSWYQQTPGQGLQFLFEYFSETQRNKGNFPGRFSGRQFSNSRSEMNVSTLELGDSALYLCASTRTGGRAGELFFGEGSRLTVL.